These 30 T cell receptor beta chains came from one sample sequenced in a study of early T cells in non-severe SARS-CoV-2 infection. TCRdb passed the 5' RACE reads through MiXCR, listing each CDR3 protein once. The sample includes approximately 97,000 distinct CDR3 sequences, 9.5% to 12% of them seen just once. The sequencing here drew on whole blood, taken at baseline. The receptors originated from an adult who was a healthcare worker with PCR-confirmed SARS-CoV-2 infection or an uninfected control (not recorded which).

The chain joins TRBV20-1 to TRBJ2-3; D perhaps matches TRBD2 (5 bases). V dropped 6 bases and J dropped 9 bases, with 13 bases sitting between them. The CDR3 is 11 amino acids. CDR1 DFQATT and CDR2 SNEGSKA come from the germline V gene (reference sequence). The CDR3 loop is CSAQVSATQYF. The CDR3 DNA reads TGCAGTGCCCAGGTTAGCGCAACGCAGTATTTT.

V usage is TRBV29-1 and J usage is TRBJ1-2; perhaps TRBD1 as D (5 bases). CDR3 length equals 13 residues. Trimming pared 2 bases from V and 4 bases from J, leaving 11 bases between. CDR1 is SQVTM and CDR2 is ANQGSEA in the germline V gene. CDR3 DNA sequence: TGCAGCGTTGAACCCTCGCAGGGCTATGGCTACACCTTC. This sequence encodes CSVEPSQGYGYTF. The full variable domain, with the rest looked up from reference TRBV29-1 and TRBJ1-2, is SAVISQKPSRDICQRGTSLTIQCQVDSQVTMMFWYRQQPGQSLTLIATANQGSEATYESGFVIDKFPISRPNLTFSTLTVSNMSPEDSSIYLCSVEPSQGYGYTFGSGTRLTVV.

There are many counts of this clonotype. The V gene is TRBV29-1, the J gene TRBJ1-1, with a possible D match to TRBD1 (6 bases). V was pared by 6 bases and J by 4 bases, with 12 bases between. Germline V gives CDR1 SQVTM, CDR2 ANQGSEA. This CDR3 region has 12 residues. The CDR3 nucleotides are TGCAGCGTCCTCTGGGGGCCCACTGAAGCTTTCTTT. It translates to CSVLWGPTEAFF.

This sequence joins TRBV30 and TRBJ1-6; D gene uncertain. The V gene lost 0 bases and the J gene lost 4 bases, with 10 bases spanning the gap. This CDR3 is built from 15 residues. From germline, CDR1 is GTSNPN and CDR2 SVGIG (reference sequence). The CDR3 sequence: CAWSVPASYNSPLHF. CDR3 nucleotides: TGTGCCTGGAGTGTACCTGCCAGTTATAATTCACCCCTCCACTTT.

The sample holds a few counts of this clonotype. The chain has TRBV6-2 or TRBV6-3 and TRBJ2-6, with a tentative D call TRBD1 (6 bases). The CDR3 has 16 amino acids. Germline V gene data show CDR1 as MNHEY and CDR2 as SVGEGT. V was clipped by 2 bases and J by 0 bases, with 8 bases between them. The CDR3 coding sequence is TGTGCCAGCAGTTACGACAGGACCTCTGGGGCCAACGTCCTGACTTTC. Its translation: CASSYDRTSGANVLTF.

The gene calls are TRBV6-5 and TRBJ2-2; the D is unclear. Germline CDR1 MNHEY, CDR2 SVGAGI. Trimming pared 6 bases from V and 6 bases from J, leaving 8 bases between. The CDR3 loop spans 12 amino acids. The CDR3 loop is CASSQTAGELFF. CDR3 sequence (DNA): TGTGCCAGCAGCCAGACGGCCGGGGAGCTGTTTTTT.

This clonotype was seen many times. J is TRBJ2-7 and V is TRBV6-1, with unresolved D. Deletions cut 5 bases from V and 0 bases from J, with 17 bases between. CDR3 length: 16 residues. The V gene's germline CDR1 is MNHNS and CDR2 SASEGT. DNA of the CDR3: TGTGCCAGCAGTTTCCCCTCCGAGCAGAGCTCCTACGAGCAGTACTTC. As protein: CASSFPSEQSSYEQYF.

The J gene is TRBJ2-3, the V gene TRBV4-1, with 8 bases aligning to TRBD2. The CDR3 has 16 amino acids. The V segment lost 0 bases and the J segment 3 bases; nucleotides outside the gene matches: 5. In germline, CDR1 is MGHRA, CDR2 YSYEKL. The CDR3 DNA reads TGCGCCAGCAGCCAAGAGACCTCTAGCGGGACAGATACGCAGTATTTT. As protein: CASSQETSSGTDTQYF.

This clonotype has only a few counts. V gene TRBV3-1 combines with J gene TRBJ2-4; weak D call: TRBD1 (5 bases). The germline V gene encodes CDR1 LGHDT and CDR2 YNNKEL (reference sequence). This CDR3 has 16 amino acids. V was pared by 0 bases and J by 3 bases, with 12 bases between. The CDR3 sequence is CASSQESQGIKNIQYF. DNA for the CDR3: TGTGCCAGCAGCCAAGAGTCCCAGGGAATCAAAAACATTCAGTACTTC.

The chain employs TRBV5-6 and TRBJ1-6; D is ambiguous. Per germline, CDR1 SGHDT and CDR2 YYEEEE. There are 14 residues in the CDR3. V dropped 0 bases and J dropped 6 bases, with 7 bases sitting between them. CDR3 region: CASSLGVSNSPLHF. CDR3 sequence (DNA): TGTGCCAGCAGCTTGGGCGTTTCTAATTCACCCCTCCACTTT.

This clonotype was seen ten or more times. The rearrangement joins TRBV5-4 to TRBJ2-3; TRBD1 matches at 7 bases. The V and J ends lost 5 bases and 0 bases, in that order; junction bases with no gene match: 9. This CDR3 region has 16 residues. Germline CDR1 is SGHNT and CDR2 is YYREEE (reference sequence). Written as DNA, the CDR3 is TGTGCCAGCAGGCCCGGGACAGTAAAAAGCACAGATACGCAGTATTTT. It codes for CASRPGTVKSTDTQYF.

The chain recombines TRBV2 with TRBJ2-6; D is undetermined. V was shortened by 1 base and J by 4 bases, with 8 bases between the two germline ends. The CDR3 has 15 residues. CDR1 and CDR2 from the germline V gene are SNHLY and FYNNEI. CDR3 protein: CASSEEGMGANVLTF. The CDR3 region has the DNA TGTGCCAGCAGTGAAGAAGGGATGGGGGCCAACGTCCTGACTTTC.

The CDR3 DNA reads TGTGCCAGCAGCTTAGCGGGGATTTCCTACAATGAGCAGTTCTTC. It codes for CASSLAGISYNEQFF. V and J are TRBV7-2 and TRBJ2-1; no definite D call. The CDR3 runs 15 residues. Deletions cut 0 bases from V and 1 base from J, with 7 bases between. Germline V gene data show CDR1 as SGHTA and CDR2 as FQGNSA.

Only a few counts were recorded for this clonotype. The rearrangement joins TRBV6-1 to TRBJ2-5; 9 positions agree with TRBD1. This CDR3 contains 14 residues. Per germline, CDR1 MNHNS and CDR2 SASEGT. V shed 4 bases and J 4 bases; nucleotides not matched to a gene: 4. The CDR3 bases are TGTGCCAGCAGTGTGGACAGGGGCGGAGAGACCCAGTACTTC. This codes for CASSVDRGGETQYF.

This clonotype was detected many times. The chain joins TRBV14 to TRBJ2-6, with TRBD1 matching 7 bases. V lost 5 bases, J lost 0 bases, and 4 bases stayed unmatched. There are 16 residues in the CDR3. Germline V lookup: CDR1 SGHDN, CDR2 FVKESK. The CDR3 DNA is TGTGCCAGCAGCAACTCAGGGGGCTCTGGGGCCAACGTCCTGACTTTC. It translates to CASSNSGGSGANVLTF.

This clonotype was found a few times. This chain joins TRBV2 and TRBJ1-1, with D hard to call. This CDR3 is built from 14 residues. Germline lookup yields CDR1 SNHLY and CDR2 FYNNEI. V gave up 8 bases and J gave up 4 bases, with 17 bases separating them. CDR3 loop: CASGEQSWGTEAFF. The CDR3 region has the DNA TGTGCCAGCGGAGAGCAGTCTTGGGGCACTGAAGCTTTCTTT.

The table lists this clonotype with a few counts. The V and J genes are TRBV7-9 and TRBJ1-2, with 9 bases identical to TRBD1. Trimming removed 5 bases from V and 5 bases from J; junction bases left unmatched: 3. Looked up from germline, CDR1 is SEHNR and CDR2 is FQNEAQ (reference sequence). The CDR3 is 13 amino acids. CDR3 in amino acids: CASSRDRVYGYTF. Written as DNA, the CDR3 is TGTGCCAGCAGCCGGGACAGGGTATATGGCTACACCTTC.

This clonotype was counted ten times or more. The V gene is TRBV3-1, the J gene TRBJ1-5; TRBD1 matches 9 bases. This CDR3 comprises 15 residues. Germline V CDR1 and CDR2: LGHDT, YNNKEL (reference sequence). The V and J ends lost 1 base and 3 bases, in that order; junction bases with no gene match: 1. CDR3 residues: CASSQGDRANQPQHF. In nucleotides, the CDR3 is TGTGCCAGCAGCCAAGGGGACAGGGCCAATCAGCCCCAGCATTTT.

This clonotype was seen at least ten times. V gene TRBV10-2 combines with J gene TRBJ1-1; 8 bases match TRBD1. V lost 4 bases to trimming and J lost 0 bases; unmatched junction nucleotides: 10. Germline V gene lookup returns CDR1 WSHSY and CDR2 SAAADI. The CDR3 totals 17 residues. CDR3 sequence (DNA): TGCGCCAGCAGTGGAAGTTGGACAGGGACTTTGAACACTGAAGCTTTCTTT. This gives the protein CASSGSWTGTLNTEAFF.

This sequence joins TRBV7-7 and TRBJ2-1; 10 bases align to TRBD2. V gave up 0 bases and J gave up 7 bases; unmatched junction bases: 3. The CDR3 length is 15 residues. Germline V gene lookup returns CDR1 SSHAT and CDR2 FNYEAQ (reference sequence). The CDR3 DNA reads TGTGCCAGCAGCTTAGCCCTAGCGGGGGAGAATGAGCAGTTCTTC. As protein: CASSLALAGENEQFF.

The chain carries TRBV5-1 and TRBJ2-3; TRBD2 matches at 8 bases. Trimming took 2 bases from V and 0 from J; bases not matched to a gene: 5. The CDR3 spans 16 residues. Germline V lookup: CDR1 SGHRS, CDR2 YFSETQ. The CDR3 loop reads CASSFDGGASTDTQYF. The CDR3 coding sequence is TGCGCCAGCAGCTTCGACGGGGGGGCCAGCACAGATACGCAGTATTTT.

The chain couples TRBV6-5 to TRBJ1-1; the D is unclear. The CDR3 runs to 12 residues. The germline V gene has CDR1 MNHEY and CDR2 SVGAGI. With 5 bases removed from V and 8 bases from J, the gap between germline ends came to 12 bases. The CDR3 here is CASSTTSKEAFF. DNA of the CDR3: TGTGCCAGCAGTACAACTTCGAAAGAAGCTTTCTTT.

J is TRBJ1-4 and V is TRBV6-6; the D gene is possibly TRBD1 (5 bases). V dropped 2 bases and J dropped 9 bases, with 16 bases sitting between them. Germline values: CDR1 MNHNY, CDR2 SVGAGI (reference sequence). This CDR3 has 15 residues. CDR3: CASSYEGNKGKKLFF. CDR3 in DNA: TGTGCCAGCAGTTACGAGGGGAATAAAGGGAAAAAACTGTTTTTT.

This clonotype appeared a few times. The chain links TRBV7-3 to TRBJ2-2; D is undetermined. The CDR3 extends over 14 amino acids. The V gene's germline CDR1 is SGHTA and CDR2 FQGTGA. V was clipped by 1 base and J by 5 bases, with 8 bases between them. The CDR3 reads CASSLMARTGELFF. The CDR3, as DNA: TGTGCCAGCAGCTTAATGGCTCGAACCGGGGAGCTGTTTTTT.

The chain recombines TRBV6-6 with TRBJ1-2; a possible D gene is TRBD1 (6 bases). This CDR3 has 14 amino acids. V lost 7 bases and J 4 bases, leaving 16 bases between the germline ends. Germline CDR1 and CDR2: MNHNY and SVGAGI (reference sequence). CDR3 nucleotides: TGTGCCAGCACCGCGGGAGGGGGACTCTATGGCTACACCTTC. The encoded protein is CASTAGGGLYGYTF.

A few counts support this clonotype. V gene TRBV4-3 combines with J gene TRBJ2-1; D call uncertain. The V gene's germline CDR1 is LGHNA and CDR2 YSLEER. Trimming took 1 base from V and 9 from J, leaving 10 bases between them. This CDR3 region has 13 residues. The CDR3 spells CASSQGVLGEQFF. The DNA of the CDR3 is TGCGCCAGCAGCCAAGGGGTCCTGGGTGAGCAGTTCTTC.

The genes are TRBV20-1 and TRBJ2-2; 8 bases match TRBD2. The CDR3 has 14 residues. Germline V gene sequence: CDR1 DFQATT, CDR2 SNEGSKA (reference sequence). Unmatched junction bases numbered 4, after V lost 0 bases and J lost 7 bases. In DNA form, the CDR3 reads TGCAGTGCTAGAGAAGCGGGAGAAGTCGGGGAGCTGTTTTTT. Translating it yields CSAREAGEVGELFF.

This chain links TRBV7-8 with TRBJ2-3; TRBD1 or TRBD2 may be the D gene (6 bases each). There are 17 residues in the CDR3. V was clipped by 1 base and J by 6 bases, with 20 bases between them. Germline CDR1 and CDR2: SGHVS and FQNEAQ. CDR3 sequence reads: CASSLVGGWGRGDTQYF. DNA of the CDR3: TGTGCCAGCAGCTTAGTGGGAGGCTGGGGGCGCGGGGATACGCAGTATTTT.

CDR3 protein: CASKKTQRTDTQYF. For the CDR3, the DNA is TGCGCCAGCAAAAAAACCCAGCGCACAGATACGCAGTATTTT. The gene calls are TRBV5-1 and TRBJ2-3; D is unresolved. CDR3 length: 14 residues. Trimming removed 6 bases from V and 1 base from J, with 12 bases in between. Germline CDR1 and CDR2: SGHRS and YFSETQ.

Ten or more counts support this clonotype. The CDR3 region has the DNA TGTGCCAGCACGACAGGATACCAACATGAGCAGTTCTTC. This sequence encodes CASTTGYQHEQFF. The V call is TRBV5-6, the J call TRBJ2-1; D might be TRBD1 (6 bases). The CDR3 is 13 residues long. CDR1 and CDR2 from the germline V gene are SGHDT and YYEEEE. The V end was cut by 6 bases, the J end by 8 bases, with 15 bases between.